This T cell receptor beta chain was documented in a study of shared clonotypes between healthy human individuals. Germline V lookup: CDR1 SEHNR, CDR2 FQNEAQ (reference sequence). The CDR3 consists of 12 residues. Trimming pared 7 bases from V and 7 bases from J, leaving 11 bases between. CD45RO-negative CD8 cells positively selected for CCR7 made up the naive population, which excluded terminally differentiated effector memory CD45RA+ cells. Assay used: immunoSEQ multiplex PCR; TCRdb lists only in-frame clones, some missing. Found here are around 2,000,000 clones, about 95% of them singletons; the top ten hold approximately 1.2%.

The rearrangement uses TRBV7-9 and TRBJ2-4; no reliable D call. The sequenced material came from naive CD8+ T cells sorted from blood. This sequence originates from a man between 18 and 35 years old in good health. The CDR3 DNA follows: TGTGCCAGCATGGCTCCGGAGAACATTCAGTACTTC. Translated, it gives CASMAPENIQYF.